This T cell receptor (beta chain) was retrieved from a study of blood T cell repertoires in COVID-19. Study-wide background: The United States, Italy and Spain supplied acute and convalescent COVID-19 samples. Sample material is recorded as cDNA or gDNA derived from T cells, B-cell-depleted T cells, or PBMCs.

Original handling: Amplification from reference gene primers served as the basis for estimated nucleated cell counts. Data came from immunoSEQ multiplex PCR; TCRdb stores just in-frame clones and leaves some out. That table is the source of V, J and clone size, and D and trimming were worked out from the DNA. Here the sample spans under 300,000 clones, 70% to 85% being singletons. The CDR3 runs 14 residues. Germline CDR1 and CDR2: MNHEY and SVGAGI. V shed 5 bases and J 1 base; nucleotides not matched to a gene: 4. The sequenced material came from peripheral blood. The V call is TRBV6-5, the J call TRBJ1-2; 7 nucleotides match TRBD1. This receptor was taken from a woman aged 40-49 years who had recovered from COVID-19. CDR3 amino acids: CASSPRDSNYGYTF. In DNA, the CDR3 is TGTGCCAGCAGTCCCCGGGACAGTAACTATGGCTACACCTTC.